A selection of T cell receptor beta chains follows, all from one sample in a study of T cell responses to AZD1222 COVID-19 vaccine. Generated by immunoSEQ multiplex PCR, the TCRdb table keeps only in-frame clones and is missing some. The sample contains some 96,000 clones, around nine tenths of which appear only once. This sample comprised peripheral blood, obtained on day 0 of AZD1222 vaccination. The receptor source for this set is an adult in good health. Both conserved end residues are part of each CDR3. A D gene is named only where the DNA matches it firmly. Clone size appears in some rows only: once, few, many, or a class for an expanded clone.

clone_size: -; j_call: TRBJ2-6; v_call: TRBV6-1; d_call: -; cdr3_aa: CASSVAQGSSGANVLTF; cdr3_nt: TGTGCCAGCAGTGTGGCTCAGGGGTCCTCTGGGGCCAACGTCCTGACTTTC
clone_size: -; j_call: TRBJ2-2; v_call: TRBV5-1; d_call: TRBD2; cdr3_aa: CASSLAMGLAGVGELFF; cdr3_nt: TGCGCCAGCAGCTTGGCGATGGGACTAGCGGGAGTAGGGGAGCTGTTTTTT
clone_size: few; j_call: TRBJ2-7; v_call: TRBV7-3; d_call: -; cdr3_aa: CASSPPRASYEQYF; cdr3_nt: TGTGCCAGCAGTCCTCCTAGGGCTTCCTACGAGCAGTACTTC
clone_size: -; j_call: TRBJ1-5; v_call: TRBV18; d_call: TRBD1; cdr3_aa: CASSLDRDRTPQHF; cdr3_nt: TGTGCCAGCTCACTGGACAGGGATCGAACCCCCCAGCATTTT
clone_size: -; j_call: TRBJ1-4; v_call: TRBV25-1; d_call: -; cdr3_aa: CASSESGSLSNEKLFF; cdr3_nt: TGTGCCAGCAGTGAATCAGGGAGCCTTTCTAATGAAAAACTGTTTTTT
clone_size: -; j_call: TRBJ1-2; v_call: TRBV19; d_call: -; cdr3_aa: CASSLAGTSSNYGYTF; cdr3_nt: TGTGCCAGTAGTCTAGCAGGGACTTCCTCTAACTATGGCTACACCTTC
clone_size: -; j_call: TRBJ1-2; v_call: TRBV5-4; d_call: -; cdr3_aa: CASSLAAGSGYTF; cdr3_nt: TGTGCCAGCAGCTTGGCAGCAGGGTCTGGCTACACCTTC
clone_size: -; j_call: TRBJ2-7; v_call: TRBV6-5; d_call: -; cdr3_aa: CASSFPGTPSYEQYF; cdr3_nt: TGTGCCAGCAGTTTCCCCGGGACCCCCTCCTACGAGCAGTACTTC
clone_size: -; j_call: TRBJ1-2; v_call: TRBV7-6; d_call: -; cdr3_aa: CASSSQLGVEYGYTF; cdr3_nt: TGTGCCAGCAGCTCCCAGCTAGGGGTGGAATATGGCTACACCTTC
clone_size: once; j_call: TRBJ2-3; v_call: TRBV3-1/TRBV3-2; d_call: TRBD1; cdr3_aa: CASSQNPGGTTDTQYF; cdr3_nt: TGTGCCAGCAGCCAAAATCCAGGGGGTACCACAGATACGCAGTATTTT
clone_size: -; j_call: TRBJ2-7; v_call: TRBV18; d_call: -; cdr3_aa: CASSPTGPDYEQYF; cdr3_nt: TGTGCCAGCTCACCGACGGGACCTGACTACGAGCAGTACTTC
clone_size: -; j_call: TRBJ1-6; v_call: TRBV2; d_call: -; cdr3_aa: CASSPPWDRALHF; cdr3_nt: TGTGCCAGCAGTCCACCCTGGGATCGGGCCCTCCACTTT